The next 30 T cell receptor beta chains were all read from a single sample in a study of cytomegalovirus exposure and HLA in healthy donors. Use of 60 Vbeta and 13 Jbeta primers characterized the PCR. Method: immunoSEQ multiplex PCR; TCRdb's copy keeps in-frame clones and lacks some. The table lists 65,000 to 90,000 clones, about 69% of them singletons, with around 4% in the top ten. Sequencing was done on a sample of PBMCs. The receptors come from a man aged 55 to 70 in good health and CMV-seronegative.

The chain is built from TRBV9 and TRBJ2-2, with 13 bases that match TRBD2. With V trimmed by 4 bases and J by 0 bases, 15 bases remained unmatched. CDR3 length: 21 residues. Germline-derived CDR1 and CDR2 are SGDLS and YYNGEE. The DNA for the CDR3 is TGTGCCAGCAGCTCCCGCTCCTTTGGGACTAGCGGGGTAGCGAACACCGGGGAGCTGTTTTTT. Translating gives CASSSRSFGTSGVANTGELFF.

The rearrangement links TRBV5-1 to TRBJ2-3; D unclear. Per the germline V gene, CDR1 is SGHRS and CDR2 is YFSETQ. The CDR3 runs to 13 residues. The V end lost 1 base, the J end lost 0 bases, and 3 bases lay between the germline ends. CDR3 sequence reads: CASSLPSTDTQYF. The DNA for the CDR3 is TGCGCCAGCAGCTTGCCAAGCACAGATACGCAGTATTTT. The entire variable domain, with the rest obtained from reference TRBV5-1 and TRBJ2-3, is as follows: KAGVTQTPRYLIKTRGQQVTLSCSPISGHRSVSWYQQTPGQGLQFLFEYFSETQRNKGNFPGRFSGRQFSNSRSEMNVSTLELGDSALYLCASSLPSTDTQYFGPGTRLTVL.

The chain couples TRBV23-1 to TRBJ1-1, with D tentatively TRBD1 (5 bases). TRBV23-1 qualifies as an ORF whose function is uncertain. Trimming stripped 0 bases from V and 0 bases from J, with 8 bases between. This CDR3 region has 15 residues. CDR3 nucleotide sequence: TGCGCCAGCAGTCAATCGACAGTGATGAACACTGAAGCTTTCTTT. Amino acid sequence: CASSQSTVMNTEAFF.

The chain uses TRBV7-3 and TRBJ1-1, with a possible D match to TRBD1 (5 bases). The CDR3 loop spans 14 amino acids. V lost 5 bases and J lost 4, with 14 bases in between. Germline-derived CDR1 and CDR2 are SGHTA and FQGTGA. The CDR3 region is CASSTGAGGTEAFF. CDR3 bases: TGTGCCAGCAGCACCGGGGCGGGGGGCACTGAAGCTTTCTTT.

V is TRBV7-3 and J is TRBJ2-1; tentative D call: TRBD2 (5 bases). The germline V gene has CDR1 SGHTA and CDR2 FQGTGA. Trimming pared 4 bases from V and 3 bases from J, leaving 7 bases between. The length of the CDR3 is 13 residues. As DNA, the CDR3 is TGTGCCAGCAGCTCCGGGATCTACAATGAGCAGTTCTTC. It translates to CASSSGIYNEQFF.

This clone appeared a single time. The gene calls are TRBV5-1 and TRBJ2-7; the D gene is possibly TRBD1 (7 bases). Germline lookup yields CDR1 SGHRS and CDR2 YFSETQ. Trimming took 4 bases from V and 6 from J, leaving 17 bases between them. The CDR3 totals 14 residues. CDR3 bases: TGCGCCAGCAGCGTAACCCCAGGGGGGTCCGAGCAGTACTTC. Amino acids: CASSVTPGGSEQYF.

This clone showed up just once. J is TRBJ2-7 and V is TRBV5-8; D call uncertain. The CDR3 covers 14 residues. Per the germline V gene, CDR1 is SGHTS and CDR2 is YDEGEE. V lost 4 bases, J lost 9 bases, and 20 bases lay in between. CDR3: CASSPPPYNRGQYF. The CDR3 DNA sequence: TGTGCCAGCAGCCCACCCCCCTACAATCGCGGGCAGTACTTC.

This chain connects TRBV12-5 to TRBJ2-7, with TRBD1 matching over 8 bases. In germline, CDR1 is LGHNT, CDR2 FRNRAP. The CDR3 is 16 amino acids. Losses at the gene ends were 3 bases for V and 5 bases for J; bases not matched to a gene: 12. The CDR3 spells CASGFGTGRTGHEQYF. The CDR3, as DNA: TGTGCTAGTGGTTTTGGGACAGGCAGAACCGGGCACGAGCAGTACTTC.

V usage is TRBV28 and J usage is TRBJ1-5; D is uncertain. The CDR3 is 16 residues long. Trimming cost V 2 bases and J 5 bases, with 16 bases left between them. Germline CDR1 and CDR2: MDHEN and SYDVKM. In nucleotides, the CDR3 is TGTGCCAGCAGTTTACCGGCGGGGATCGGCGATCAGCCCCAGCATTTT. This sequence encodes CASSLPAGIGDQPQHF.

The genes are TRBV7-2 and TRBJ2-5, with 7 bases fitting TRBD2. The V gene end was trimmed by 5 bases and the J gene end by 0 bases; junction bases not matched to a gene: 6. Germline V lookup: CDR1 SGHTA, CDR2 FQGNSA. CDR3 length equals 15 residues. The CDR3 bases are TGTGCCAGCAGCCAAAACGGGGGGTACCAAGAGACCCAGTACTTC. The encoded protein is CASSQNGGYQETQYF.

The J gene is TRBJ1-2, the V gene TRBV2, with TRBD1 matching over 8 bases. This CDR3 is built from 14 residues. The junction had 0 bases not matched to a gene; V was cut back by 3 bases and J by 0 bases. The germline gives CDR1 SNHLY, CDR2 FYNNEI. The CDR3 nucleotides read TGTGCCAGCAGTGAGGACAGGGCTAACTATGGCTACACCTTC. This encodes CASSEDRANYGYTF.

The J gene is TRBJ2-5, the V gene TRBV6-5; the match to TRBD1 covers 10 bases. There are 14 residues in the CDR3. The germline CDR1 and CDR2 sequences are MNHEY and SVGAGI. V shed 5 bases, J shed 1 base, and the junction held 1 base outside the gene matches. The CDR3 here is CASSRTGGQETQYF. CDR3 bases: TGTGCCAGCAGTAGGACAGGGGGCCAAGAGACCCAGTACTTC.

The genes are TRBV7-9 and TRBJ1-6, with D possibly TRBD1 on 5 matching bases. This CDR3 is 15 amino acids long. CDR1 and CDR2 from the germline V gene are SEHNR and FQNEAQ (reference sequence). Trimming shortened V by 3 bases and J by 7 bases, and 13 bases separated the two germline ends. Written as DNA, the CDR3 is TGTGCCAGCAGCTTGGGGGGGACGGGGAATTCACCCCTCCACTTT. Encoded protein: CASSLGGTGNSPLHF.

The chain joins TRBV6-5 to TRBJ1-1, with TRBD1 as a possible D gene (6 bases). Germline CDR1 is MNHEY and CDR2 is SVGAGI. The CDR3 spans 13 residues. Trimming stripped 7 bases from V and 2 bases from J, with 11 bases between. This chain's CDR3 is CASNLQGNTEAFF. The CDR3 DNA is TGTGCCAGCAACCTACAGGGTAACACTGAAGCTTTCTTT.

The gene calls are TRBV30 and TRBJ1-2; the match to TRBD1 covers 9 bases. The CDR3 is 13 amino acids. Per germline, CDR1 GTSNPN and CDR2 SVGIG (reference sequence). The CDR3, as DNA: TGTGCGAGGACAGGGGTAACTAACTATGGCTACACCTTC. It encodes CARTGVTNYGYTF.

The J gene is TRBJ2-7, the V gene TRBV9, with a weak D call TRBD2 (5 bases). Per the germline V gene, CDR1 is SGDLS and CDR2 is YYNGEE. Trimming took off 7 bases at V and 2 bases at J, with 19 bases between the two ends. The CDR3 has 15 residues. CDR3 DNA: TGTGCCAGCTGCCTGCGGGCCGACATACCCTACGAGCAGTACTTC. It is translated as CASCLRADIPYEQYF.

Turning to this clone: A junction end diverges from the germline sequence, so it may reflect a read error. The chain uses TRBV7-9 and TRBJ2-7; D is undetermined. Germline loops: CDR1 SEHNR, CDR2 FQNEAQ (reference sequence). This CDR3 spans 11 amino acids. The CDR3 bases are TGTTCCAGCAGCTCATCCTACGAGCAGTACTTC. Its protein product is CSSSSSYEQYF.

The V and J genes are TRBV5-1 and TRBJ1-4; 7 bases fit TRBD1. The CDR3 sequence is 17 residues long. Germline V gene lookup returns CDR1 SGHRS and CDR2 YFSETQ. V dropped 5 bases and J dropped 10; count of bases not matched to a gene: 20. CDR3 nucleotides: TGCGCCAGCAGTCCCACATCGACTCGGCAGGGGGATGGAAAACTGTTTTTT. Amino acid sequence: CASSPTSTRQGDGKLFF.

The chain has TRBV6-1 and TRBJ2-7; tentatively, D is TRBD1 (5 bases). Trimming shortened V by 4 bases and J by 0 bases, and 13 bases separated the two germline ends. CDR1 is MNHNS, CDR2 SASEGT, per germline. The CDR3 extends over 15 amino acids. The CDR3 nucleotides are TGTGCCAGCAGTGTAACTTGGGGCTTCTCCTACGAGCAGTACTTC. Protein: CASSVTWGFSYEQYF.

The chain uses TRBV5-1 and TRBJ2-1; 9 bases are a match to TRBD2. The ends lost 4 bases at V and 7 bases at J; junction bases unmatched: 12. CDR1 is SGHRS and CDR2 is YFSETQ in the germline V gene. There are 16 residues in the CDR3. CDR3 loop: CASSLISGGLGNEQFF. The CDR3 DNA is TGCGCCAGCAGCCTAATTAGCGGGGGCCTTGGGAATGAGCAGTTCTTC.

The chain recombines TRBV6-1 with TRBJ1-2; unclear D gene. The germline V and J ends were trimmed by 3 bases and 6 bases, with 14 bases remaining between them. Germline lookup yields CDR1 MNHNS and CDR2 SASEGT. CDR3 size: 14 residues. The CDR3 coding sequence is TGTGCCAGCAGTGAGGCGGGCCTGAAGAATGGCTACACCTTC. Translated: CASSEAGLKNGYTF.

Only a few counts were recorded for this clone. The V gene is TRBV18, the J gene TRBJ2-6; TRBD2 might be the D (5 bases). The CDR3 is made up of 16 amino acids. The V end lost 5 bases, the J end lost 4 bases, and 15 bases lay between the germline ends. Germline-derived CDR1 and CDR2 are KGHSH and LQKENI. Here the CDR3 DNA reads TGTGCCAGCTCAGATAGGAGCGGTTGGGGGGCCAACGTCCTGACTTTC. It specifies CASSDRSGWGANVLTF.

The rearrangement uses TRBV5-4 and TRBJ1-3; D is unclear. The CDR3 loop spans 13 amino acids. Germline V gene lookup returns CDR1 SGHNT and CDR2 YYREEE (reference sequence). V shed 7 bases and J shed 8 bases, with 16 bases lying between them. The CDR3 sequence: CASGPRVGDTIYF. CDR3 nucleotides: TGTGCCAGCGGCCCCCGGGTTGGCGACACCATATATTTT.

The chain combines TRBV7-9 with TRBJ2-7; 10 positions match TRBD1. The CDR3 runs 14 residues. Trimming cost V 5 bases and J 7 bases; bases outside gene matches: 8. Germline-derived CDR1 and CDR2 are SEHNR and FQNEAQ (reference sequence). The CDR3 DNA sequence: TGTGCCAGCAGCCCGACAGGGGGCGCGGGGGAGCAGTACTTC. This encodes CASSPTGGAGEQYF.

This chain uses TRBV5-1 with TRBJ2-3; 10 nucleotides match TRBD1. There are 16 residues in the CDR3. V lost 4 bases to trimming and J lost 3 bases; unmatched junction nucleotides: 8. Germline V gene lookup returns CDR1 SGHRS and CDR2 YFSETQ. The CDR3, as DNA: TGCGCCAGCAGCCCCAGGACAGGGGGTATGACAGATACGCAGTATTTT. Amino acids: CASSPRTGGMTDTQYF.

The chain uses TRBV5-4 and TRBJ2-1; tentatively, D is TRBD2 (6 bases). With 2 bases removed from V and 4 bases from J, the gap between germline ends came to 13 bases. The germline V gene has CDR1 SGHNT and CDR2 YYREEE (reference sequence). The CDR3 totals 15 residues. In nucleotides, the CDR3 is TGTGCCAGCAGCTTATTAGCGGCCGGATACAATGAGCAGTTCTTC. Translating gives CASSLLAAGYNEQFF.

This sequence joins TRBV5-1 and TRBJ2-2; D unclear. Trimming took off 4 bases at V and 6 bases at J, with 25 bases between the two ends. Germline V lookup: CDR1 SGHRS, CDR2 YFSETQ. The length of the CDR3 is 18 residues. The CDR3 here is CASSTRPRVPERPGELFF. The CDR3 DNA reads TGCGCCAGCAGCACGCGACCCCGGGTCCCAGAAAGACCCGGGGAGCTGTTTTTT.

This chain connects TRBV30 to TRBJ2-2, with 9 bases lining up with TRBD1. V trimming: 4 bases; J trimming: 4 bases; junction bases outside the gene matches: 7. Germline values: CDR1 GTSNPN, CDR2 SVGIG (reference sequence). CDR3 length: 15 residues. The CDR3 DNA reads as TGTGCCTGGAAAGCCGGGACAGGGATCACCGGGGAGCTGTTTTTT. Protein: CAWKAGTGITGELFF.

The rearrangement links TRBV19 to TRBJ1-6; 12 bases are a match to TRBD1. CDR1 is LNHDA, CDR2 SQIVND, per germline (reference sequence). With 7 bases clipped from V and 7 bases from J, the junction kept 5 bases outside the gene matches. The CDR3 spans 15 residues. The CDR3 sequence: CASMRDRGRNSPLHF. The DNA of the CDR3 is TGTGCCAGTATGCGGGACAGGGGGCGAAATTCACCCCTCCACTTT.

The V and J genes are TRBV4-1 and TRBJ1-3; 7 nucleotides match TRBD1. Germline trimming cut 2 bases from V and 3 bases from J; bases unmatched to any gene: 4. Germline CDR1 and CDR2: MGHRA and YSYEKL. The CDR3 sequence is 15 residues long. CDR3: CASSQPTGLGNTIYF. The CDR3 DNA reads TGCGCCAGCAGCCAACCGACAGGGCTTGGAAACACCATATATTTT.